Listed here are 11 T cell receptor beta chains from one sample, sequenced in a study of chemoradiotherapy in HPV16-positive cancers. TCRdb's copy holds only in-frame clones and misses some; the assay was immunoSEQ multiplex PCR. The table includes tens of thousands of clones, approximately 80% detected once. The sample in question was blood, obtained from a patient who underwent chemoradiotherapy. The receptors derive from a human donor with HPV-associated anogenital cancer.

The chain recombines TRBV7-2 with TRBJ2-3, with a possible D match to TRBD2 (5 bases). The CDR3 sequence is 15 residues long. Germline loops: CDR1 SGHTA, CDR2 FQGNSA. The V end was cut by 6 bases, the J end by 6 bases, with 19 bases between. CDR3 DNA sequence: TGTGCCAGCAGATCGGACTCCCTCGGTGGGGATACGCAGTATTTT. Its protein product is CASRSDSLGGDTQYF. Variable domain in full (rest from reference TRBV7-2 and TRBJ2-3): GAGVSQSPSNKVTEKGKDVELRCDPISGHTALYWYRQSLGQGLEFLIYFQGNSAPDKSGLPSDRFSAERTGGSVSTLTIQRTQQEDSAVYLCASRSDSLGGDTQYFGPGTRLTVL.

Only one count was recorded for this clone. This sequence joins TRBV18 and TRBJ2-2; 11 bases map to TRBD2. With V trimmed by 3 bases and J by 8 bases, 5 bases remained unmatched. Germline CDR1 reads KGHSH; CDR2 reads LQKENI. The CDR3 loop spans 15 amino acids. In nucleotides, the CDR3 is TGTGCCAGCTCACCCGGGACTAGCGGCGCGGGGGAGCTGTTTTTT. Its translation: CASSPGTSGAGELFF.

This rearrangement joins TRBV9 to TRBJ1-1; D uncertain. V gave up 5 bases and J gave up 3 bases, with 20 bases separating them. The germline gives CDR1 SGDLS, CDR2 YYNGEE. CDR3 length: 16 amino acids. The DNA for the CDR3 is TGTGCCAGCAGTGATCGCCTCGGGTCGAGGGACACTGAAGCTTTCTTT. Protein sequence: CASSDRLGSRDTEAFF.

This chain joins TRBV5-1 and TRBJ2-4, with TRBD1 matching 9 bases. Per germline, CDR1 SGHRS and CDR2 YFSETQ. The CDR3 extends over 16 amino acids. V was pared by 4 bases and J by 7 bases, with 12 bases of the junction left unmatched. As DNA, the CDR3 is TGCGCCAGCAGCGGATTAACGGGACAGGGAAGTAACATTCAGTACTTC. Translated, it gives CASSGLTGQGSNIQYF.

This rearrangement joins TRBV10-1 to TRBJ1-2, with 7 bases that match TRBD1. Germline trimming cut 6 bases from V and 3 bases from J; bases unmatched to any gene: 7. Germline CDR1 and CDR2: WNHNN and SYGVQD (reference sequence). The CDR3 totals 14 residues. The CDR3 coding sequence is TGCGCCAGCAGGATGACAGGGCGGCACTATGGCTACACCTTC. Encoded protein: CASRMTGRHYGYTF.

This chain joins TRBV30 and TRBJ2-7; unclear D gene. This CDR3 has 11 amino acids. Germline V CDR1 and CDR2: GTSNPN, SVGIG (reference sequence). CDR3 DNA sequence: TGTGCATGCCACTGGAGAGGCGAGCAGTACGTC. Its protein is CACHWRGEQYV.

This clone was seen only a few times. The chain is built from TRBV14 and TRBJ1-1; maybe TRBD1 (6 bases). Trimming shortened V by 4 bases and J by 1 base, and 13 bases separated the two germline ends. This CDR3 has 15 residues. Germline V gene data show CDR1 as SGHDN and CDR2 as FVKESK. The CDR3 loop reads CASSPLTGRNTEAFF. The CDR3 DNA sequence: TGTGCCAGCAGCCCCTTAACAGGGAGGAACACTGAAGCTTTCTTT.

The chain couples TRBV9 to TRBJ2-5; D is possibly TRBD1 (6 bases). The germline V gene encodes CDR1 SGDLS and CDR2 YYNGEE. Trimming removed 5 bases at V and 0 bases at J, with 8 bases between. The length of the CDR3 is 13 residues. The CDR3 DNA sequence: TGTGCCAGCAGGCGGACAGACCAAGAGACCCAGTACTTC. Its protein is CASRRTDQETQYF.

This clone was detected only a few times. This chain connects TRBV4-1 to TRBJ2-1; TRBD2 agrees at 7 bases. This CDR3 region has 16 residues. V was clipped by 0 bases and J by 8 bases; unmatched bases: 10. Germline V gene data show CDR1 as MGHRA and CDR2 as YSYEKL. The CDR3 DNA is TGCGCCAGCAGCCAAGATCGGCCAGCGGGGTGGGATGAGCAGTTCTTC. As protein: CASSQDRPAGWDEQFF.

The rearrangement links TRBV18 to TRBJ1-5; perhaps TRBD1 as D (5 bases). CDR3 size: 15 residues. The V gene's germline CDR1 is KGHSH and CDR2 LQKENI. Trimming took 3 bases from V and 0 from J, leaving 9 bases between them. CDR3: CASSPTADSNQPQHF. The CDR3, as DNA: TGTGCCAGCTCACCGACAGCAGATAGCAATCAGCCCCAGCATTTT.

The rearrangement links TRBV29-1 to TRBJ2-1; maybe TRBD2 (5 bases). CDR1 and CDR2 (germline): SQVTM, ANQGSEA. This CDR3 spans 14 amino acids. Deletions cut 1 base from V and 13 bases from J, with 20 bases between. The CDR3 nucleotides read TGCAGCGTTGAAGCCTTCCTAGCCGATTCCCGACAGTTCTTC. Translation: CSVEAFLADSRQFF.